This T cell receptor beta chain is drawn from a study of T cells in Graves' hyperthyroidism and ophthalmopathy. Across the study: At the time of initial diagnosis and before any treatment, peripheral blood was collected.

Aged 18 to 65, the patients had hyperthyroidism that was newly diagnosed and had lasted under 2 months. On the basis of clinical symptoms, serum thyroxine and TRAb, thyroid ultrasound and orbital computed tomography, diagnoses were made. The germline gives CDR1 SGDLS, CDR2 YYNGEE. The CDR3 loop spans 14 amino acids. Trimming stripped 7 bases from V and 6 bases from J, with 17 bases between. Researchers amplified the TCR beta CDR3 regions from RNA transcripts. HTBI primers were used for first-round RT-PCR of the TCR CDR3. TCRdb reanalysed the multiplex PCR reads using MiXCR and keeps one entry per CDR3 protein. The sample yields around 450,000 distinct CDR3 sequences, approximately 15% seen once. This clonotype appeared a few times.

The chain employs TRBV9 and TRBJ2-1; perhaps TRBD2 as D (8 bases). The TCR comes from a young woman with Graves' hyperthyroidism. The sample comprised blood. CDR3 region: CASRTGLASNEQFF. The CDR3 DNA reads TGTGCCAGCCGGACAGGACTAGCCTCCAATGAGCAGTTCTTC.